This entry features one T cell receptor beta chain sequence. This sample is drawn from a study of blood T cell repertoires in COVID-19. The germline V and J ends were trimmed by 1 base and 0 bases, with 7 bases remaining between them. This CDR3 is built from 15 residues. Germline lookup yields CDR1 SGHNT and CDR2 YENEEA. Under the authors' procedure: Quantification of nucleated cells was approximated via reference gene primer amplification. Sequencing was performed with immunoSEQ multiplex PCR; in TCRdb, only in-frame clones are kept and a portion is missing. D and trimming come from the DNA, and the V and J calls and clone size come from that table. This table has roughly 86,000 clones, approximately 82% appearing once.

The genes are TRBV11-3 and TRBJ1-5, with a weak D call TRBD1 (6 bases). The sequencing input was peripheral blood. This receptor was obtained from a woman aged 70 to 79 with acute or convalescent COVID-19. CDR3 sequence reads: CASSLGRGSNQPQHF. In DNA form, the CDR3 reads TGTGCCAGCAGCTTAGGCAGGGGTAGCAATCAGCCCCAGCATTTT.